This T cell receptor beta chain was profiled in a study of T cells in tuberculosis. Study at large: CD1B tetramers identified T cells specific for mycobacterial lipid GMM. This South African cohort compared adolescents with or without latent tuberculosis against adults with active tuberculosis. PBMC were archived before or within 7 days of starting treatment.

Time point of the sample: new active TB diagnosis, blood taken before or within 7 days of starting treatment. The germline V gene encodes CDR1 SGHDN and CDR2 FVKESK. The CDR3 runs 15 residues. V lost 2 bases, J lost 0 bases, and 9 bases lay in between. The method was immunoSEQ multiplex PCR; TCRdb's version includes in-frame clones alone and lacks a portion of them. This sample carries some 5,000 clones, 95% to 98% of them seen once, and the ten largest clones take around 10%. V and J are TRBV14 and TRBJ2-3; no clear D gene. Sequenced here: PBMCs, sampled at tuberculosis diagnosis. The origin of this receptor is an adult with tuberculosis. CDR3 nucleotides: TGTGCCAGCAGCCAAAACGCCGGGAGCACAGATACGCAGTATTTT. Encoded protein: CASSQNAGSTDTQYF.